The rows below give T cell receptor beta chains drawn from one sample of a study of shared clonotypes between healthy human individuals. Assay: immunoSEQ multiplex PCR; the TCRdb copy retains only in-frame clones and omits some. Here the sample spans about a million clones, about 70% being singletons. The source material was memory CD4+ T cells sorted from blood. The receptors here all came from a young man in good health. Both conserved end residues are part of each CDR3. The D gene is left open where the match is weak. A row's size may be missing; if present it is once, few, many or a size class.

j_gene: TRBJ2-5
abundance: .
v_gene: TRBV18
d_gene: TRBD1
CDR3aa: CASSRRTGGQETQYF
CDR3nt: TGTGCCAGCTCACGTAGGACAGGGGGCCAAGAGACCCAGTACTTC

j_gene: TRBJ2-5
abundance: .
v_gene: TRBV7-8
d_gene: .
CDR3aa: CASKGPGTGAQYF
CDR3nt: TGTGCCAGCAAAGGTCCAGGAACGGGGGCCCAGTACTTC

j_gene: TRBJ2-5
abundance: .
v_gene: TRBV19
d_gene: .
CDR3aa: CASSIGRTRGVQETQYF
CDR3nt: TGTGCCAGTAGTATTGGGCGGACCCGAGGAGTCCAAGAGACCCAGTACTTC

j_gene: TRBJ2-2
abundance: .
v_gene: TRBV10-3
d_gene: .
CDR3aa: CAISEKSNTGELFF
CDR3nt: TGTGCCATCAGTGAGAAATCGAACACCGGGGAGCTGTTTTTT

j_gene: TRBJ2-2
abundance: .
v_gene: TRBV12-1
d_gene: .
CDR3aa: CATHGLTGELFF
CDR3nt: TGTGCCACCCATGGCCTTACCGGGGAGCTGTTTTTT

j_gene: TRBJ1-2
abundance: .
v_gene: TRBV27
d_gene: TRBD1
CDR3aa: CASSSFSQGQGNYGYTF
CDR3nt: TGTGCCAGCAGTTCATTTTCCCAGGGACAGGGTAACTATGGCTACACCTTC

j_gene: TRBJ2-7
abundance: few
v_gene: TRBV4-3
d_gene: TRBD1
CDR3aa: CASSQVGPGGIYEQYF
CDR3nt: TGCGCCAGCAGCCAAGTCGGGCCAGGGGGCATATACGAGCAGTACTTC

j_gene: TRBJ2-1
abundance: .
v_gene: TRBV7-2
d_gene: .
CDR3aa: CASSPRTGTGEQFF
CDR3nt: TGTGCCAGCAGCCCACGGACGGGGACGGGGGAGCAGTTCTTC

j_gene: TRBJ2-1
abundance: .
v_gene: TRBV18
d_gene: TRBD2
CDR3aa: CASSLIAGGFYNEQFF
CDR3nt: TGTGCCAGCTCACTCATAGCGGGAGGGTTCTACAATGAGCAGTTCTTC

j_gene: TRBJ1-5
abundance: once
v_gene: TRBV27
d_gene: .
CDR3aa: CASRKTGGYSNQPQHF
CDR3nt: TGTGCCAGCAGGAAGACAGGAGGCTATAGCAATCAGCCCCAGCATTTT

j_gene: TRBJ1-5
abundance: few
v_gene: TRBV7-2
d_gene: TRBD1
CDR3aa: CASSLRTGGIARGNQPQHF
CDR3nt: TGTGCCAGCAGCTTAAGGACAGGGGGCATCGCGCGGGGCAATCAGCCCCAGCATTTT

j_gene: TRBJ1-4
abundance: .
v_gene: TRBV30
d_gene: .
CDR3aa: CAWSVQGNLEKLFF
CDR3nt: TGTGCCTGGAGTGTACAGGGTAACCTTGAAAAACTGTTTTTT

j_gene: TRBJ2-6
abundance: .
v_gene: TRBV7-9
d_gene: .
CDR3aa: CASSLVSAGYSSGANVLTF
CDR3nt: TGTGCCAGCAGCTTAGTTTCGGCCGGGTATAGCTCTGGGGCCAACGTCCTGACTTTC

j_gene: TRBJ2-5
abundance: .
v_gene: TRBV5-4
d_gene: TRBD2
CDR3aa: CASSLTSGMETQYF
CDR3nt: TGTGCCAGCAGCTTGACTAGCGGGATGGAGACCCAGTACTTC

j_gene: TRBJ1-1
abundance: .
v_gene: TRBV7-2
d_gene: TRBD1
CDR3aa: CASSLTGQLPNTEAFF
CDR3nt: TGTGCCAGCAGCTTAACGGGACAGTTGCCGAACACTGAAGCTTTCTTT

j_gene: TRBJ1-6
abundance: .
v_gene: TRBV14
d_gene: .
CDR3aa: CASSQDRLGGRSPLHF
CDR3nt: TGTGCCAGCAGCCAAGATCGGTTGGGGGGGCGATCACCCCTCCACTTT

j_gene: TRBJ2-6
abundance: once
v_gene: TRBV28
d_gene: .
CDR3aa: CASSGAGYGANVLTF
CDR3nt: TGTGCCAGCAGCGGTGCGGGTTACGGGGCCAACGTCCTGACTTTC

j_gene: TRBJ2-3
abundance: few
v_gene: TRBV6-5
d_gene: .
CDR3aa: CASSYSGFGTDTQYF
CDR3nt: TGTGCCAGCAGCTACTCGGGCTTTGGGACAGATACGCAGTATTTT

j_gene: TRBJ1-2
abundance: .
v_gene: TRBV7-9
d_gene: .
CDR3aa: CASSSWAASEGYTF
CDR3nt: TGTGCCAGCAGCTCTTGGGCGGCGAGTGAGGGCTACACCTTC

j_gene: TRBJ1-2
abundance: .
v_gene: TRBV7-9
d_gene: .
CDR3aa: CASSRTPSNYGYTF
CDR3nt: TGTGCCAGCAGCCGGACACCCTCAAACTATGGCTACACCTTC

j_gene: TRBJ2-1
abundance: few
v_gene: TRBV5-4
d_gene: .
CDR3aa: CASSQQGSPHGQFF
CDR3nt: TGTGCCAGCAGCCAGCAAGGGAGCCCGCATGGGCAGTTCTTC

j_gene: TRBJ2-7
abundance: once
v_gene: TRBV5-6
d_gene: .
CDR3aa: CASSLDSYYEQYF
CDR3nt: TGTGCCAGCAGCTTGGACTCCTACTACGAGCAGTACTTC

j_gene: TRBJ2-7
abundance: .
v_gene: TRBV10-3
d_gene: .
CDR3aa: CAISESRGATYEQYF
CDR3nt: TGTGCCATCAGTGAGTCTCGTGGGGCTACCTACGAACAGTACTTC

j_gene: TRBJ2-7
abundance: few
v_gene: TRBV6-5
d_gene: .
CDR3aa: CASSSYGSSSYEQYF
CDR3nt: TGTGCCAGCAGTTCCTACGGGAGTAGCTCCTACGAGCAGTACTTC

j_gene: TRBJ1-2
abundance: .
v_gene: TRBV7-8
d_gene: .
CDR3aa: CASSPGANYGYTF
CDR3nt: TGTGCCAGCAGCCCGGGAGCTAACTATGGCTACACCTTC

j_gene: TRBJ2-2
abundance: .
v_gene: TRBV12-5
d_gene: .
CDR3aa: CASWVGELFF
CDR3nt: TGTGCTAGTTGGGTGGGGGAGCTGTTTTTT

j_gene: TRBJ2-7
abundance: .
v_gene: TRBV30
d_gene: .
CDR3aa: CAWSKGHGTYEQYF
CDR3nt: TGTGCCTGGAGTAAGGGTCATGGAACCTACGAGCAGTACTTC

j_gene: TRBJ1-5
abundance: once
v_gene: TRBV29-1
d_gene: TRBD1
CDR3aa: CSVLGQGGSNQPQHF
CDR3nt: TGCAGCGTTCTCGGCCAGGGGGGTAGCAATCAGCCCCAGCATTTT

j_gene: TRBJ2-5
abundance: .
v_gene: TRBV4-1
d_gene: .
CDR3aa: CASSRDQGLETQYF
CDR3nt: TGCGCCAGCAGCCGGGATCAGGGGTTAGAGACCCAGTACTTC

j_gene: TRBJ1-1
abundance: few
v_gene: TRBV30
d_gene: .
CDR3aa: CAWSVRGRFDEAFF
CDR3nt: TGTGCCTGGAGTGTAAGGGGCAGGTTTGATGAAGCTTTCTTT

j_gene: TRBJ1-5
abundance: few
v_gene: TRBV5-4
d_gene: TRBD1
CDR3aa: CASSLGGGWNQPQHF
CDR3nt: TGTGCCAGCAGCCTCGGAGGGGGCTGGAATCAGCCCCAGCATTTT

j_gene: TRBJ1-2
abundance: .
v_gene: TRBV28
d_gene: .
CDR3aa: CASSSPGESGYTF
CDR3nt: TGTGCCAGCAGTTCACCGGGGGAGAGTGGCTACACCTTC

j_gene: TRBJ1-2
abundance: .
v_gene: TRBV2
d_gene: TRBD1
CDR3aa: CASSDRGFYGYTF
CDR3nt: TGTGCCAGCAGCGACAGGGGTTTCTATGGCTACACCTTC

j_gene: TRBJ1-2
abundance: .
v_gene: TRBV19
d_gene: .
CDR3aa: CASSISLQYYGYTF
CDR3nt: TGTGCCAGTAGTATAAGCTTACAGTACTATGGCTACACCTTC

j_gene: TRBJ2-7
abundance: .
v_gene: TRBV30
d_gene: .
CDR3aa: CAWSSTPQVSEQYF
CDR3nt: TGTGCCTGGAGTTCTACCCCACAGGTCTCCGAGCAGTACTTC

j_gene: TRBJ2-5
abundance: .
v_gene: TRBV7-2
d_gene: TRBD1
CDR3aa: CASSPFLTGTGFTQYF
CDR3nt: TGTGCCAGCAGCCCTTTCCTAACCGGGACAGGATTTACCCAGTACTTC

j_gene: TRBJ2-1
abundance: .
v_gene: TRBV7-6
d_gene: .
CDR3aa: CASSLPEHNEQFF
CDR3nt: TGTGCCAGCAGCCTCCCAGAACACAATGAGCAGTTCTTC

j_gene: TRBJ1-2
abundance: .
v_gene: TRBV9
d_gene: TRBD1
CDR3aa: CASSRTGQNYGYTF
CDR3nt: TGTGCCAGCAGCAGGACAGGCCAAAACTATGGCTACACCTTC

j_gene: TRBJ2-5
abundance: .
v_gene: TRBV30
d_gene: .
CDR3aa: CAWSVGRETQYF
CDR3nt: TGTGCCTGGAGTGTAGGTAGGGAGACCCAGTACTTC

j_gene: TRBJ2-5
abundance: .
v_gene: TRBV27
d_gene: TRBD2
CDR3aa: CASSPWTSGRAGETQYF
CDR3nt: TGTGCCAGCAGCCCCTGGACTAGCGGGAGGGCAGGGGAGACCCAGTACTTC

j_gene: TRBJ2-2
abundance: .
v_gene: TRBV6-5
d_gene: .
CDR3aa: CASTYSGPRNTGELFF
CDR3nt: TGTGCCAGCACCTACTCGGGACCCCGAAACACCGGGGAGCTGTTTTTT

j_gene: TRBJ2-5
abundance: many
v_gene: TRBV30
d_gene: .
CDR3aa: CAWSATSWQYF
CDR3nt: TGTGCCTGGAGTGCCACTAGCTGGCAGTACTTC

j_gene: TRBJ2-2
abundance: .
v_gene: TRBV9
d_gene: .
CDR3aa: CASSVGADANTGELFF
CDR3nt: TGTGCCAGCAGCGTAGGGGCAGACGCGAACACCGGGGAGCTGTTTTTT

j_gene: TRBJ2-7
abundance: many
v_gene: TRBV11-3
d_gene: .
CDR3aa: CASGLEGTRDLVYEQYF
CDR3nt: TGTGCCAGCGGATTGGAGGGGACGCGGGACCTGGTCTACGAGCAGTACTTC

j_gene: TRBJ2-5
abundance: .
v_gene: TRBV29-1
d_gene: .
CDR3aa: CSVGPATTQTQYF
CDR3nt: TGCAGCGTCGGGCCAGCTACGACGCAGACCCAGTACTTC

j_gene: TRBJ2-1
abundance: .
v_gene: TRBV13
d_gene: TRBD2
CDR3aa: CASGYTSGFSYNEQFF
CDR3nt: TGTGCCAGCGGGTACACTAGCGGGTTCTCCTACAATGAGCAGTTCTTC

j_gene: TRBJ1-5
abundance: .
v_gene: TRBV10-3
d_gene: .
CDR3aa: CAISESPQNQPQHF
CDR3nt: TGTGCCATCAGTGAGTCTCCCCAGAATCAGCCCCAGCATTTT

j_gene: TRBJ1-5
abundance: .
v_gene: TRBV7-8
d_gene: TRBD1
CDR3aa: CASSLDATGGNQPQHF
CDR3nt: TGTGCCAGCAGCTTAGACGCGACAGGGGGCAATCAGCCCCAGCATTTT

j_gene: TRBJ1-6
abundance: .
v_gene: TRBV29-1
d_gene: .
CDR3aa: CSARTESSYNSPLHF
CDR3nt: TGCAGCGCTCGGACCGAGAGCTCCTATAATTCACCCCTCCACTTT

j_gene: TRBJ1-1
abundance: few
v_gene: TRBV19
d_gene: .
CDR3aa: CASSMRLHTEAFF
CDR3nt: TGTGCCAGTAGTATGCGCCTACACACTGAAGCTTTCTTT

j_gene: TRBJ2-5
abundance: once
v_gene: TRBV12-5
d_gene: .
CDR3aa: CASGVEETQYF
CDR3nt: TGTGCTAGTGGTGTTGAAGAGACCCAGTACTTC

j_gene: TRBJ2-7
abundance: few
v_gene: TRBV7-2
d_gene: .
CDR3aa: CASSPPASYEQYF
CDR3nt: TGTGCCAGCAGCCCGCCCGCGTCCTACGAGCAGTACTTC

j_gene: TRBJ2-3
abundance: .
v_gene: TRBV2
d_gene: TRBD2
CDR3aa: CASSAGLAGGAQYF
CDR3nt: TGTGCCAGCAGTGCGGGACTAGCGGGGGGGGCGCAGTATTTT

j_gene: TRBJ2-2
abundance: few
v_gene: TRBV5-1
d_gene: .
CDR3aa: CASRRDATDTGELFF
CDR3nt: TGCGCCAGCCGACGAGACGCAACAGACACCGGGGAGCTGTTTTTT

j_gene: TRBJ1-5
abundance: .
v_gene: TRBV4-1
d_gene: .
CDR3aa: CASSQAGTYSNQPQHF
CDR3nt: TGCGCCAGCAGCCAAGCGGGGACCTATAGCAATCAGCCCCAGCATTTT

j_gene: TRBJ2-5
abundance: .
v_gene: TRBV7-6
d_gene: .
CDR3aa: CASSSSAGQETQYF
CDR3nt: TGTGCCAGCAGCTCGAGCGCAGGACAAGAGACCCAGTACTTC

j_gene: TRBJ2-5
abundance: .
v_gene: TRBV4-3
d_gene: .
CDR3aa: CASSRGTLEVETQYF
CDR3nt: TGCGCCAGCAGCCGAGGGACTCTGGAGGTAGAGACCCAGTACTTC

j_gene: TRBJ1-1
abundance: .
v_gene: TRBV7-9
d_gene: .
CDR3aa: CASSPDRGYEAFF
CDR3nt: TGTGCCAGCAGCCCTGACCGGGGGTATGAAGCTTTCTTT